A selection of T cell receptor beta chains follows, all from one sample in a study of CD8+ T cells in alopecia areata. Data came from immunoSEQ multiplex PCR; TCRdb stores just in-frame clones and leaves some out. Here the sample spans some 180,000 clones, about 61% being singletons. Source material: CD8+ T cells sorted from blood. These receptors all come from a human donor in good health. The CDR3 runs from the conserved cysteine through the conserved F or W. A D gene is named only where the DNA matches it firmly. Clone size is not always given. Where it is, it says once, few, many or a class for expanded clones.

v_gene	d_gene	abundance	j_gene	CDR3aa	CDR3nt
TRBV4-1	TRBD1	few	TRBJ2-5	CASSRRTGERETQYF	TGCGCCAGCAGCCGTCGTACAGGGGAGCGGGAGACCCAGTACTTC
TRBV4-1	-	-	TRBJ1-1	CASSQDPVRAGTEAFF	TGCGCCAGCAGCCAAGATCCCGTCAGGGCGGGAACTGAAGCTTTCTTT
TRBV30	-	-	TRBJ2-1	CAWSVLSDNEQFF	TGTGCCTGGAGTGTACTTAGCGACAATGAGCAGTTCTTC
TRBV7-2	-	-	TRBJ1-1	CASSLPPDPGEAFF	TGTGCCAGCAGCTTACCCCCGGACCCAGGGGAAGCTTTCTTT
TRBV11-2	-	-	TRBJ1-1	CASTPLRRGPLNTEAFF	TGTGCCAGCACCCCTCTCCGGCGGGGGCCTTTGAACACTGAAGCTTTCTTT
TRBV30	TRBD1	-	TRBJ2-2	CAWMGQPNTGELFF	TGTGCCTGGATGGGACAGCCGAACACCGGGGAGCTGTTTTTT
TRBV5-1	TRBD1	once	TRBJ1-2	CASSLTPGQGRNYGYTF	TGCGCCAGCAGCTTAACCCCCGGACAGGGGCGGAACTATGGCTACACCTTC
TRBV29-1	-	-	TRBJ1-2	CSVEGDNYGYTF	TGCAGCGTTGAAGGAGATAACTATGGCTACACCTTC
TRBV4-1	-	-	TRBJ2-6	CASSQRGTGANVLTF	TGCGCCAGCAGCCAAAGGGGGACTGGGGCCAACGTCCTGACTTTC
TRBV5-1	-	-	TRBJ2-7	CASSPGGLDVGYEQYF	TGCGCCAGCAGCCCCGGCGGGTTGGACGTGGGTTACGAGCAGTACTTC
TRBV4-1	-	-	TRBJ1-1	CASSPYPGNTEAFF	TGCGCCAGCAGCCCATACCCGGGGAACACTGAAGCTTTCTTT
TRBV5-1	-	-	TRBJ1-1	CASSLAQVGELAEAFF	TGCGCCAGCAGCTTGGCCCAGGTAGGAGAACTCGCTGAAGCTTTCTTT
TRBV30	TRBD1	-	TRBJ1-5	CAWSRAGGQPQHF	TGTGCCTGGAGTCGGGCAGGGGGTCAGCCCCAGCATTTT
TRBV30	TRBD2	-	TRBJ2-5	CAWRGLAGFETQYF	TGTGCCTGGAGGGGACTAGCGGGGTTCGAGACCCAGTACTTC
TRBV27	-	-	TRBJ2-1	CASSSGLSNYNEQFF	TGTGCCAGCAGTTCCGGACTTAGCAACTACAATGAGCAGTTCTTC
TRBV2	-	-	TRBJ2-1	CASSSHNEQFF	TGTGCCAGCAGTTCTCACAATGAGCAGTTCTTC
TRBV9	-	-	TRBJ1-2	CASTSGVGYTF	TGTGCCAGCACGTCTGGGGTTGGCTACACCTTC
TRBV19	TRBD1	-	TRBJ1-5	CATDRGTMEPQHF	TGTGCCACGGACAGGGGTACGATGGAGCCCCAGCATTTT
TRBV7-9	-	few	TRBJ1-5	CASSLDGNQPQHF	TGTGCCAGCAGCTTGGACGGCAATCAGCCCCAGCATTTT
TRBV15	-	-	TRBJ1-1	CATSSHKGEGTEAFF	TGTGCCACCAGCAGCCACAAGGGGGAAGGGACTGAAGCTTTCTTT
TRBV29-1	-	-	TRBJ2-7	CSVLLRGEQYF	TGCAGCGTCCTACTGAGGGGCGAGCAGTACTTC
TRBV5-1	-	-	TRBJ2-1	CASSLTRGTYNEQFF	TGCGCCAGCAGCTTAACACGGGGGACCTACAATGAGCAGTTCTTC
TRBV27	-	once	TRBJ2-2	CASSLSAGEMIGELFF	TGTGCCAGCAGTTTATCGGCAGGGGAAATGATCGGGGAGCTGTTTTTT
TRBV11-2	TRBD2	-	TRBJ2-5	CASSSYNRLAGETQYF	TGTGCCAGCAGCTCATACAACCGACTAGCGGGTGAGACCCAGTACTTC
TRBV30	-	-	TRBJ1-1	CAWSAGLENTEAFF	TGTGCCTGGAGTGCGGGACTGGAGAACACTGAAGCTTTCTTT
TRBV4-1	-	-	TRBJ1-1	CASSQVGENTEAFF	TGCGCCAGCAGCCAGGTGGGAGAGAACACTGAAGCTTTCTTT
TRBV11-2	TRBD2	-	TRBJ2-5	CASSFPRLAGEETQYF	TGTGCCAGCAGCTTCCCCCGGCTAGCGGGGGAAGAGACCCAGTACTTC
TRBV29-1	-	-	TRBJ2-2	CSVCELGGELFF	TGCAGCGTTTGTGAATTGGGCGGGGAGCTGTTTTTT
TRBV19	TRBD1	few	TRBJ2-1	CASSSSQGAGEQFF	TGTGCCAGTAGTTCGTCACAGGGGGCGGGTGAGCAGTTCTTC
TRBV27	-	-	TRBJ2-3	CASSPPRRESTDTQYF	TGTGCCAGCAGTCCCCCCCGCCGCGAGAGCACAGATACGCAGTATTTT
TRBV30	-	-	TRBJ1-1	CAWDSATNTEAFF	TGTGCCTGGGACTCAGCGACGAACACTGAAGCTTTCTTT
TRBV11-1	TRBD1	-	TRBJ2-5	CASSLTGVSETQYF	TGTGCCAGCAGCCTGACAGGGGTTTCCGAGACCCAGTACTTC
TRBV15	-	-	TRBJ1-1	CATSRDREIRGRTEAFF	TGTGCCACCAGCAGAGATCGGGAGATCAGGGGTCGGACTGAAGCTTTCTTT
TRBV2	TRBD1	-	TRBJ1-4	CASSGTGGILEKLFF	TGTGCCAGCAGTGGGACAGGGGGCATTCTTGAAAAACTGTTTTTT
TRBV5-6	-	-	TRBJ2-7	CASSVTGSEQYF	TGTGCCAGCAGCGTAACAGGGAGCGAGCAGTACTTC